What follows is one TCR beta chain and its context. Germline and junction disagree at one end, which may indicate a read error. From germline, CDR1 is SGHAT and CDR2 FQNNGV. The CDR3 consists of 12 residues. This sample is part of a study of blood T cell repertoires in COVID-19. About the study: Both acute and convalescent COVID-19 samples were obtained from the United States, Italy and Spain. T cells, B-cell-depleted T cells, or PBMCs provided the cDNA or gDNA that served as material.

Original data processing: It was from reference gene primer amplification that nucleated cell counts were estimated. Sequencing was performed with immunoSEQ multiplex PCR; in TCRdb, only in-frame clones are kept and a portion is missing. V and J calls and clone size are those listed in that table; D and trimming were worked out from the DNA. Of roughly 67,000 clones listed, over 60% were seen once; the top ten hold about 6.4%. The chain combines TRBV11-2 with TRBJ2-7; TRBD1 agrees at 7 bases. Sample: peripheral blood. This TCR was sampled from a woman in her forties or fifties with active or convalescent COVID-19. CDR3 coding DNA: TGTGCCAGCAGCTTAGATAGGGGGCGCGTTACTTTC. Protein: CASSLDRGRVTF.